The rows below give T cell receptor beta chains drawn from one sample of a study of T cells in Graves' hyperthyroidism and ophthalmopathy. One entry per CDR3 protein results from TCRdb running MiXCR on the multiplex PCR reads. The sample has a few hundred thousand distinct CDR3 sequences, about 22% seen once. Sequenced: blood. The source of these receptors is a woman in her 70s with Graves' ophthalmopathy. Both conserved end residues are part of each CDR3. The order of the fields is clone size, V gene, D gene, J gene, CDR3 DNA, CDR3 protein. D genes are given only for firm matches. For some rows the clone size is stated as once, few or many, or as a class when expanded; others skip it.

size: few; V: TRBV6-1; D: -; J: TRBJ1-2; DNA: TGTGCCAGCAGTCCATATGAGGGTGGCTACACCTTC; CDR3: CASSPYEGGYTF
size: -; V: TRBV11-2; D: TRBD1; J: TRBJ2-5; DNA: TGTGCCAGCAGCTTGACAGGGGGTATTTGGTACTTC; CDR3: CASSLTGGIWYF
size: many; V: TRBV7-6; D: -; J: TRBJ2-1; DNA: TGTGCCAGCGGGCAGCCAAGGGACAATGAGCAGTTCTTC; CDR3: CASGQPRDNEQFF
size: -; V: TRBV12-5; D: -; J: TRBJ2-7; DNA: TGTGCTAGTGGCTCGGGGACCAGCTCCTACGAGCAGTACTTC; CDR3: CASGSGTSSYEQYF
size: few; V: TRBV20-1; D: TRBD1; J: TRBJ1-5; DNA: TGCAGTGCTTCCCGGCAGGGGGAGAATCAGCCCCAGCATTTT; CDR3: CSASRQGENQPQHF
size: many; V: TRBV29-1; D: -; J: TRBJ2-7; DNA: TGCAGCGTTGATTCCGGCCACAAGCAGTACTTC; CDR3: CSVDSGHKQYF
size: -; V: TRBV10-3; D: TRBD2; J: TRBJ2-7; DNA: TGTGCCATCGGGACTAGCGGAAGGAGCTCCTACGAGCAGTACTTC; CDR3: CAIGTSGRSSYEQYF
size: -; V: TRBV5-5; D: -; J: TRBJ1-1; DNA: TGTGCCAGCAGCTCCAGTGGACGACCAGCTTTCTTT; CDR3: CASSSSGRPAFF
size: -; V: TRBV20-1; D: -; J: TRBJ2-3; DNA: TGCAGTGCTAGTGCCGCGAGCGTTAGCACAGATACGCAGTATTTT; CDR3: CSASAASVSTDTQYF
size: few; V: TRBV20-1; D: -; J: TRBJ1-1; DNA: TGCAGTGCAAAAGGGGCCGGCGGGGTTAACACTGAAGCTTTCTTT; CDR3: CSAKGAGGVNTEAFF
size: -; V: TRBV20-1; D: -; J: TRBJ1-2; DNA: TGCAGTGCTAGTCCCGGGCTTAGGGTAGGCTACACCTTC; CDR3: CSASPGLRVGYTF
size: few; V: TRBV3-1; D: -; J: TRBJ2-1; DNA: TGTGCCAGCAGCCGTCCCTCCCCAGTTAGTGAGCAGTTCTTC; CDR3: CASSRPSPVSEQFF
size: many; V: TRBV12-5; D: -; J: TRBJ2-1; DNA: TGTGCTAGTGGTTTGAGGGGGTGGGGAAATGAGCAGTTCTTC; CDR3: CASGLRGWGNEQFF
size: -; V: TRBV7-9; D: -; J: TRBJ2-7; DNA: TGTGCCAGCAGCAAAGGGAGAGGGTTTCGGACCTACGAGCAGTACTTC; CDR3: CASSKGRGFRTYEQYF
size: -; V: TRBV20-1; D: -; J: TRBJ1-2; DNA: TGCAGTGCTAGAGTTGGCGGGGGCGACTATGGCTACACCTTC; CDR3: CSARVGGGDYGYTF
size: many; V: TRBV5-1; D: TRBD2; J: TRBJ2-3; DNA: TGCGCCAGCAGCGCCGGTACTAGCGGGAGCACAGATACGCAGTATTTT; CDR3: CASSAGTSGSTDTQYF
size: many; V: TRBV28; D: -; J: TRBJ1-2; DNA: TGTGCCAGCAGGATAGAACCGGGTCACTATGGCTACACCTTC; CDR3: CASRIEPGHYGYTF
size: many; V: TRBV2; D: -; J: TRBJ2-1; DNA: TGTGCCAGCAGCGCGACTAGGGGAGCCTCCTACAATGAGCAGTTCTTC; CDR3: CASSATRGASYNEQFF
size: few; V: TRBV20-1; D: -; J: TRBJ2-7; DNA: TGCAGTGCTAGAGATCTAGCCCAGATCTCGGGGACCTACGAGCAGTACTTC; CDR3: CSARDLAQISGTYEQYF
size: many; V: TRBV28; D: -; J: TRBJ1-1; DNA: TGTGCCAGCAGTTCACCTACGATGAACACTGAAGCTTTCTTT; CDR3: CASSSPTMNTEAFF